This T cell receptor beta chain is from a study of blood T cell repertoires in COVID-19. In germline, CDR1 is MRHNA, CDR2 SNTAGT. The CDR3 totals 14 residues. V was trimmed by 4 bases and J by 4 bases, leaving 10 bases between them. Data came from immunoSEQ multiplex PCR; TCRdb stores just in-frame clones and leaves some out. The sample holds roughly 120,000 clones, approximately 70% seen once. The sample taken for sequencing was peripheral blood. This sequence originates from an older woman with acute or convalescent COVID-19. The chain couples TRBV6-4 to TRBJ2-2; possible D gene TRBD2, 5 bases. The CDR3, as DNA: TGTGCCAGCAGTGGGCGAGAGGGCACCGGGGAGCTGTTTTTT. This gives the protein CASSGREGTGELFF.